Shown below are 18 T cell receptor beta chains from a single sample sequenced in a study of T cell responses to AZD1222 COVID-19 vaccine. The protocol was immunoSEQ multiplex PCR, while the TCRdb copy is restricted to in-frame clones and leaves out a portion. This repertoire shows about 55,000 clones, about 90% found once; its top ten account for under 5%. The sample here was peripheral blood, taken on day 0 of AZD1222 vaccination. Source of these receptors: an adult in good health.

The chain links TRBV18 to TRBJ1-4, with a tentative D call TRBD1 (6 bases). V lost 1 base and J 4 bases, leaving 10 bases between the germline ends. Germline CDR1 and CDR2: KGHSH and LQKENI. This CDR3 is built from 15 residues. CDR3 residues: CASSPHRANNEKLFF. The CDR3 coding sequence is TGTGCCAGCTCACCACACAGGGCGAATAATGAAAAACTGTTTTTT.

This sequence joins TRBV27 and TRBJ1-4; TRBD1 agrees at 9 bases. In germline, CDR1 is MNHEY, CDR2 SMNVEV (reference sequence). With 5 bases clipped from V and 8 bases from J, the junction kept 6 bases outside the gene matches. The CDR3 is made up of 14 amino acids. The CDR3 nucleotides read TGTGCCAGCAGTAAAACAGGGGGCTGGGAAAAACTGTTTTTT. This gives the protein CASSKTGGWEKLFF. The whole variable domain, remainder taken from reference TRBV27 and TRBJ1-4, is EAQVTQNPRYLITVTGKKLTVTCSQNMNHEYMSWYRQDPGLGLRQIYYSMNVEVTDKGDVPEGYKVSRKEKRNFPLILESPSPNQTSLYFCASSKTGGWEKLFFGSGTQLSVL.

The chain couples TRBV6-2 or TRBV6-3 to TRBJ1-2; 10 bases line up with TRBD1. The ends lost 4 bases at V and 6 bases at J; junction bases unmatched: 11. The CDR3 extends over 16 amino acids. Germline loops: CDR1 MNHEY, CDR2 SVGEGT. The CDR3 region has the DNA TGTGCCAGCAGTTCACTCCCGCGGACAGGGGGACATGGCTACACCTTC. Translation gives CASSSLPRTGGHGYTF.

This chain joins TRBV7-9 and TRBJ2-7, with TRBD1 identical over 9 bases. Germline-derived CDR1 and CDR2 are SEHNR and FQNEAQ (reference sequence). The CDR3 totals 16 residues. V dropped 6 bases and J dropped 1; count of bases not matched to a gene: 10. The CDR3 DNA is TGTGCCAGCAGTTCCCACAGGGGGCTCGCGTCCTACGAGCAGTACTTC. This encodes CASSSHRGLASYEQYF.

V is TRBV3-1 (or the pseudogene TRBV3-2) and J is TRBJ2-2; D is undetermined. Per germline, CDR1 LGHDT and CDR2 YNNKEL (reference sequence). The CDR3 totals 14 residues. V lost 4 bases and J lost 1, with 7 bases in between. The CDR3 sequence: CASSPPRNTGELFF. CDR3 nucleotides: TGTGCCAGCAGCCCCCCTAGGAACACCGGGGAGCTGTTTTTT.

The CDR3 region is CASSDSVNYGYTF. The CDR3 bases are TGTGCCAGCAGTGACAGCGTTAACTATGGCTACACCTTC. V and J are TRBV2 and TRBJ1-2; D gene ambiguous. CDR1 and CDR2 from the germline V gene are SNHLY and FYNNEI. Trimming took 3 bases from V and 1 from J, leaving 6 bases between them. The CDR3 is made up of 13 amino acids.

This chain uses TRBV30 with TRBJ1-1; 8 bases are shared with TRBD1. J lost 3 bases, V lost 1 base, and 7 bases had no gene match. The germline V gene encodes CDR1 GTSNPN and CDR2 SVGIG (reference sequence). The CDR3 runs to 15 residues. The CDR3 DNA is TGTGCCTGGAGTGGAGGACAGGGCAGGGACACTGAAGCTTTCTTT. Translated: CAWSGGQGRDTEAFF.

The CDR3 region is CASSSSGTGVTNEQFF. CDR3 nucleotides: TGTGCCAGCAGCTCCTCCGGGACAGGGGTTACCAATGAGCAGTTCTTC. The chain uses TRBV7-8 and TRBJ2-1; 10 bases align to TRBD1. The CDR3 runs 16 residues. Germline CDR1 and CDR2: SGHVS and FQNEAQ. The ends lost 4 bases at V and 6 bases at J; junction bases unmatched: 9.

The chain is built from TRBV3-1 (or the pseudogene TRBV3-2) and TRBJ1-5; D might be TRBD1 (5 bases). V lost 0 bases to trimming and J lost 3 bases, with 9 bases between them. The germline V gene has CDR1 LGHDT and CDR2 YNNKEL (reference sequence). The CDR3 is made up of 15 amino acids. The CDR3 sequence is CASSQEGVVNQPQHF. The CDR3 DNA sequence: TGTGCCAGCAGCCAAGAAGGGGTTGTCAATCAGCCCCAGCATTTT.

The rearrangement links TRBV24-1 to TRBJ2-2; D gene ambiguous. CDR1 and CDR2 from the germline V gene are KGHDR and SFDVKD. V gave up 6 bases and J gave up 3 bases, with 4 bases separating them. The CDR3 has 12 residues. CDR3 protein: CATSRHTGELFF. The CDR3 DNA follows: TGTGCCACCAGTCGCCACACCGGGGAGCTGTTTTTT.

This clone was counted a few times. Its ends do not fully match the called genes, so a read error is possible. J is TRBJ1-1 and V is TRBV4-2; the match to TRBD1 covers 7 bases. CDR3 size: 15 residues. Per germline, CDR1 LGHNA and CDR2 YNFKEQ. The CDR3 DNA reads TGTGCCAGCAGCAAAGACGGGACAGCCAACACTGAAGCTTTCTTT. It codes for CASSKDGTANTEAFF.

A few counts support this clone. The rearrangement joins TRBV27 to TRBJ1-5; D call uncertain. The V and J ends lost 5 bases and 4 bases respectively, with 21 bases between them. This CDR3 has 17 residues. The germline CDR1 and CDR2 sequences are MNHEY and SMNVEV (reference sequence). The CDR3 sequence: CASSLLFEEGRNQPQHF. The CDR3 bases are TGTGCCAGCAGTCTCCTCTTTGAAGAGGGTAGGAATCAGCCCCAGCATTTT.

This chain uses TRBV6-5 with TRBJ2-6; D is undetermined. The CDR3 loop spans 14 amino acids. Germline CDR1 MNHEY, CDR2 SVGAGI. The germline V and J ends were trimmed by 2 bases and 2 bases, with 4 bases remaining between them. CDR3 region: CASSYGPGANVLTF. The CDR3 coding sequence is TGTGCCAGCAGTTACGGGCCTGGGGCCAACGTCCTGACTTTC.

The chain joins TRBV11-2 to TRBJ2-3, with 7 bases identical to TRBD1. The CDR3 sequence is 15 residues long. Germline loops: CDR1 SGHAT, CDR2 FQNNGV. V was clipped by 4 bases and J by 2 bases; unmatched bases: 6. DNA of the CDR3: TGTGCCAGCAGCTCTTCTGGGACAGTCACAGATACGCAGTATTTT. It codes for CASSSSGTVTDTQYF.

This rearrangement joins TRBV18 to TRBJ2-7; tentatively, D is TRBD1 or TRBD2 (5 bases each). Trimming pared 2 bases from V and 1 base from J, leaving 12 bases between. Germline lookup yields CDR1 KGHSH and CDR2 LQKENI. This CDR3 has 15 amino acids. The CDR3 DNA reads TGTGCCAGCTCACCAGACCGGGGCCCATCCTACGAGCAGTACTTC. It translates to CASSPDRGPSYEQYF.

J is TRBJ2-3 and V is TRBV7-8, with D hard to call. In germline, CDR1 is SGHVS, CDR2 FQNEAQ. Between the trimmed V and J ends, which lost 1 base and 2 bases, there was a span of 10 bases. CDR3 length equals 15 residues. The CDR3 is CASSLEVWPTDTQYF. The CDR3 region has the DNA TGTGCCAGCAGCTTAGAAGTTTGGCCCACAGATACGCAGTATTTT.

V usage is TRBV15 and J usage is TRBJ1-1, with D possibly TRBD1 on 5 matching bases. V lost 0 bases to trimming and J lost 10 bases, with 9 bases between them. CDR1 and CDR2 from the germline V gene are LNHNV and YYDKDF (reference sequence). This CDR3 is built from 12 residues. DNA of the CDR3: TGTGCCACCAGCAGAGAGATTGGGGGAGCTTTCTTT. Residues: CATSREIGGAFF. Together with reference TRBV15 and TRBJ1-1, the CDR3 gives the full variable domain: DAMVIQNPRYQVTQFGKPVTLSCSQTLNHNVMYWYQQKSSQAPKLLFHYYDKDFNNEADTPDNFQSRRPNTSFCFLDIRSPGLGDTAMYLCATSREIGGAFFGQGTRLTVV.

This chain connects TRBV12-3 or TRBV12-4 to TRBJ1-3; D gene ambiguous. The CDR3 runs to 13 residues. The germline V and J ends were trimmed by 8 bases and 0 bases, with 8 bases remaining between them. The CDR3 coding sequence is TGTGCCAGCGACCTCGCCTCTGGAAACACCATATATTTT. It codes for CASDLASGNTIYF.